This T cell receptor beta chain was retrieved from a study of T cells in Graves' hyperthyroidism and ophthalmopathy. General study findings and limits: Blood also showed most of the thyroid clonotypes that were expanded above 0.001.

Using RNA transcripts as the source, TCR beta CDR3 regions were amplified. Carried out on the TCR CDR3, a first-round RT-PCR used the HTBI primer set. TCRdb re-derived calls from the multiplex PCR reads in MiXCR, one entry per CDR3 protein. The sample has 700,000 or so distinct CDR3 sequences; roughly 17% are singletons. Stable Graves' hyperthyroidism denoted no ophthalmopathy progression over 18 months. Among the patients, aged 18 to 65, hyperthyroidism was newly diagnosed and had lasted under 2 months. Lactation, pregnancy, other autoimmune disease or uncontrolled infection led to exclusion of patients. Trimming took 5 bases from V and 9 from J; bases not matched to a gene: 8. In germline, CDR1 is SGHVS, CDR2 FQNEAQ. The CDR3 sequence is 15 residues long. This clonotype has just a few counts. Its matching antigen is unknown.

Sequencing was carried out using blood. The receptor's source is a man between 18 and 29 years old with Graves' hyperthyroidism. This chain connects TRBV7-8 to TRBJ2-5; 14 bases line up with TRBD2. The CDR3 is CASSPRLAGGRAQYF. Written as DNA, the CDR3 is TGTGCCAGCAGCCCCCGACTAGCGGGAGGGCGGGCCCAGTACTTC.